Listed below are T cell receptor beta chains from one sample, sequenced in a study of blood T cell repertoires in COVID-19. Using immunoSEQ multiplex PCR, the repertoire was profiled, and TCRdb retains in-frame clones only, with some absent. The table records tens of thousands of clones, 90% to 95% of them present only once. Source material: peripheral blood. Receptors originate from a man over 45 with acute or convalescent COVID-19. Each CDR3 is given with its conserved first and last residue. A D gene is named only where the DNA matches it firmly. Where a row states a size, it is once, few, many or the class of an expanded clone; other rows omit it.

V gene: TRBV6-2/TRBV6-3
clone size: -
D gene: TRBD2
J gene: TRBJ2-1
CDR3 protein: CASSYGTSGSNEQFF
CDR3 DNA: TGTGCCAGCAGTTACGGGACTAGCGGGAGTAATGAGCAGTTCTTC

V gene: TRBV9
clone size: -
D gene: TRBD2
J gene: TRBJ2-7
CDR3 protein: CASSVGGLAIDEQYF
CDR3 DNA: TGTGCCAGCAGCGTAGGTGGACTAGCCATAGATGAGCAGTACTTC

V gene: TRBV6-5
clone size: -
D gene: -
J gene: TRBJ1-1
CDR3 protein: CASRGHQNTEAFF
CDR3 DNA: TGTGCCAGCAGGGGGCACCAGAACACTGAAGCTTTCTTT

V gene: TRBV18
clone size: -
D gene: TRBD1
J gene: TRBJ2-7
CDR3 protein: CASSRSATGIYEQYF
CDR3 DNA: TGTGCCAGCTCACGTTCTGCGACAGGGATTTACGAGCAGTACTTC

V gene: TRBV5-6
clone size: once
D gene: -
J gene: TRBJ1-3
CDR3 protein: CASSLSLNTIYF
CDR3 DNA: TGTGCCAGCAGCTTATCATTAAACACCATATATTTT

V gene: TRBV7-8
clone size: -
D gene: TRBD2
J gene: TRBJ2-3
CDR3 protein: CASSALRGSKTDTQYF
CDR3 DNA: TGTGCCAGCAGCGCCCTACGCGGGAGTAAGACAGATACGCAGTATTTT

V gene: TRBV11-2
clone size: few
D gene: TRBD1
J gene: TRBJ1-1
CDR3 protein: CASSSGQGGNAFF
CDR3 DNA: TGTGCCAGCAGCTCTGGACAGGGGGGTAATGCTTTCTTT

V gene: TRBV30
clone size: -
D gene: TRBD1
J gene: TRBJ2-7
CDR3 protein: CAWSGSRTGVNEQYF
CDR3 DNA: TGTGCCTGGAGTGGTTCCCGGACAGGGGTGAACGAGCAGTACTTC

V gene: TRBV3-1/TRBV3-2
clone size: few
D gene: -
J gene: TRBJ1-3
CDR3 protein: CASSQEGGSRNTIYF
CDR3 DNA: TGTGCCAGCAGCCAAGAAGGGGGATCTCGAAACACCATATATTTT

V gene: TRBV5-1
clone size: -
D gene: TRBD1
J gene: TRBJ1-3
CDR3 protein: CASSLVGQGMGNTIYF
CDR3 DNA: TGCGCCAGCAGCTTGGTGGGACAGGGGATGGGAAACACCATATATTTT

V gene: TRBV11-2
clone size: -
D gene: -
J gene: TRBJ2-5
CDR3 protein: CASRERNYQETQYF
CDR3 DNA: TGTGCCAGCAGGGAGAGGAACTACCAAGAGACCCAGTACTTC

V gene: TRBV14
clone size: -
D gene: TRBD1
J gene: TRBJ1-2
CDR3 protein: CASSRGTGLGYGYTF
CDR3 DNA: TGTGCCAGCAGCCGCGGGACAGGCTTGGGCTATGGCTACACCTTC

V gene: TRBV2
clone size: -
D gene: -
J gene: TRBJ2-3
CDR3 protein: CASSAGLPTTDTQYF
CDR3 DNA: TGTGCCAGCAGCGCAGGACTACCCACCACAGATACGCAGTATTTT

V gene: TRBV11-2
clone size: -
D gene: -
J gene: TRBJ1-1
CDR3 protein: CASSFIREVFF
CDR3 DNA: TGTGCCAGCAGCTTTATCCGGGAGGTTTTCTTT

V gene: TRBV29-1
clone size: -
D gene: -
J gene: TRBJ1-2
CDR3 protein: CSVEDKSNYGYTF
CDR3 DNA: TGCAGCGTTGAAGACAAATCTAACTATGGCTACACCTTC

V gene: TRBV9
clone size: -
D gene: -
J gene: TRBJ1-3
CDR3 protein: CASSPRTSSSGNTIYF
CDR3 DNA: TGTGCCAGCAGCCCCCGGACATCTTCCTCTGGAAACACCATATATTTT

V gene: TRBV4-2
clone size: -
D gene: TRBD2
J gene: TRBJ2-1
CDR3 protein: CASSQDPASGSYNEQFF
CDR3 DNA: TGTGCCAGCAGCCAAGATCCGGCTAGCGGGTCCTACAATGAGCAGTTCTTC

V gene: TRBV19
clone size: -
D gene: -
J gene: TRBJ2-2
CDR3 protein: CASSTPGLNTGELFF
CDR3 DNA: TGTGCCAGTAGTACACCGGGACTTAACACCGGGGAGCTGTTTTTT

V gene: TRBV19
clone size: -
D gene: TRBD1
J gene: TRBJ1-1
CDR3 protein: CASSPGTGGTEAFF
CDR3 DNA: TGTGCCAGTAGCCCCGGGACAGGCGGCACTGAAGCTTTCTTT

V gene: TRBV5-1
clone size: -
D gene: TRBD1
J gene: TRBJ2-3
CDR3 protein: CASSLGDRSPPFAQYF
CDR3 DNA: TGCGCCAGCAGCTTGGGGGACAGGTCGCCCCCCTTTGCGCAGTATTTT

V gene: TRBV7-2
clone size: -
D gene: -
J gene: TRBJ2-2
CDR3 protein: CASSHGGGTFTGELFF
CDR3 DNA: TGTGCCAGCAGCCATGGCGGAGGCACTTTTACCGGGGAGCTGTTTTTT

V gene: TRBV27
clone size: -
D gene: -
J gene: TRBJ2-5
CDR3 protein: CASSSLGTQYF
CDR3 DNA: TGTGCCAGCAGTAGTCTAGGGACCCAGTACTTC

V gene: TRBV6-4
clone size: -
D gene: -
J gene: TRBJ2-3
CDR3 protein: CASSKDSARTDTQYF
CDR3 DNA: TGTGCCAGCAGTAAGGACTCCGCCCGCACAGATACGCAGTATTTT

V gene: TRBV6-6
clone size: -
D gene: -
J gene: TRBJ2-1
CDR3 protein: CASSQISGSSYNEQFF
CDR3 DNA: TGTGCCAGCAGCCAAATTAGCGGAAGCTCCTACAATGAGCAGTTCTTC

V gene: TRBV19
clone size: -
D gene: TRBD1
J gene: TRBJ2-7
CDR3 protein: CASSIADRAYEQYF
CDR3 DNA: TGTGCCAGTAGTATAGCCGACAGGGCCTACGAGCAGTACTTC

V gene: TRBV5-6
clone size: -
D gene: -
J gene: TRBJ1-4
CDR3 protein: CASSPRDTATNEKLFF
CDR3 DNA: TGTGCCAGCAGCCCCCGGGACACAGCAACTAATGAAAAACTGTTTTTT

V gene: TRBV7-6
clone size: -
D gene: -
J gene: TRBJ1-1
CDR3 protein: CASSPSTGHNTEAFF
CDR3 DNA: TGTGCCAGCAGCCCTTCGACAGGTCATAACACTGAAGCTTTCTTT